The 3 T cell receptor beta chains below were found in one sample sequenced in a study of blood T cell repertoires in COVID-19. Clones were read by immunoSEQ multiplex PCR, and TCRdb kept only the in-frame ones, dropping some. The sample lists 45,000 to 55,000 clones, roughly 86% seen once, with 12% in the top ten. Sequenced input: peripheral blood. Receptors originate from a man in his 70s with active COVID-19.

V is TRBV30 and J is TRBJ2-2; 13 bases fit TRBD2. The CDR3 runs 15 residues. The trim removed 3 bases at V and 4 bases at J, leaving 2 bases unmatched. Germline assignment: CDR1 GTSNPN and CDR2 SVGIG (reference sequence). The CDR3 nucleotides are TGTGCCTGGAGGACTAGCGGGGGGCCCACCGGGGAGCTGTTTTTT. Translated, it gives CAWRTSGGPTGELFF.

CDR3 residues: CASSPGQGVGDTEAFF. CDR3 in DNA: TGCGCCAGCAGCCCGGGACAGGGGGTAGGCGACACTGAAGCTTTCTTT. This rearrangement joins TRBV5-1 to TRBJ1-1; 11 nucleotides align to TRBD1. V lost 4 bases and J lost 3; bases outside the gene matches: 8. Germline-derived CDR1 and CDR2 are SGHRS and YFSETQ. This CDR3 spans 16 amino acids. The full variable domain, its missing parts supplied by reference TRBV5-1 and TRBJ1-1, is KAGVTQTPRYLIKTRGQQVTLSCSPISGHRSVSWYQQTPGQGLQFLFEYFSETQRNKGNFPGRFSGRQFSNSRSEMNVSTLELGDSALYLCASSPGQGVGDTEAFFGQGTRLTVV.

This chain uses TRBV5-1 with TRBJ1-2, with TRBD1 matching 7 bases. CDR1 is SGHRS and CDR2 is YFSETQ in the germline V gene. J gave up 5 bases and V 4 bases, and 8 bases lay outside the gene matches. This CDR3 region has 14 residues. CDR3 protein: CASSLQGTQYGYTF. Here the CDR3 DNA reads TGCGCCAGCAGCCTACAGGGGACGCAGTATGGCTACACCTTC. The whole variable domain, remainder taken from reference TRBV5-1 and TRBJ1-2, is KAGVTQTPRYLIKTRGQQVTLSCSPISGHRSVSWYQQTPGQGLQFLFEYFSETQRNKGNFPGRFSGRQFSNSRSEMNVSTLELGDSALYLCASSLQGTQYGYTFGSGTRLTVV.